Presented here are 21 T cell receptor beta chains from one specimen sequenced in a study of T cell repertoires in cytomegalovirus infection. For these TCRs, the target antigens are not known. MiXCR, applied by TCRdb to the reads, yields one record per CDR3 protein. The data contain approximately 910,000 distinct CDR3 sequences, approximately 31% of them singletons. The material sequenced was cultured CD8+ T cells from PBMCs, taken from culture after CMV antigen stimulation. These receptors all stem from a human donor in good health (CMV status not recorded). Some clones in this sample may be carry-over from other donors' samples.

This rearrangement joins TRBV5-4 to TRBJ1-2; 7 bases are a match to TRBD1. The CDR3 loop spans 14 amino acids. CDR1 is SGHNT, CDR2 YYREEE, per germline (reference sequence). V lost 4 bases and J lost 6; bases outside the gene matches: 9. CDR3 sequence (DNA): TGTGCCAGCAGCCCCCAGACAGGGATGGATGGCTACACCTTC. Translating gives CASSPQTGMDGYTF.

The V gene is TRBV5-1, the J gene TRBJ1-2; unclear D gene. The ends were cut back, 0 bases at V and 4 bases at J, with 13 bases in the middle. Germline CDR1 SGHRS, CDR2 YFSETQ. The CDR3 loop spans 15 amino acids. The CDR3 nucleotides are TGCGCCAGCAGCTTGGCCGACGGAGGTTTCTATGGCTACACCTTC. Translation: CASSLADGGFYGYTF.

This clonotype was seen only a few times. Mismatch with germline at one junction end may stem from a read error. The chain carries TRBV19 and TRBJ1-1, with TRBD1 matching 7 bases. The germline V gene has CDR1 LNHDA and CDR2 SQIVND (reference sequence). This CDR3 contains 15 residues. As DNA, the CDR3 is TGTGCCAGTCGTATTGCAGGGGGTTTGAGCACTGAAGCTTTCTTT. This sequence encodes CASRIAGGLSTEAFF.

This clonotype occurred many times. The chain recombines TRBV12-3 or TRBV12-4 with TRBJ2-2, with 9 bases matching TRBD1. This CDR3 has 15 amino acids. The ends lost 7 bases at V and 1 base at J; junction bases unmatched: 4. The chain's CDR3 is CASNLGQGNTGELFF. The CDR3 nucleotides read TGTGCCAGCAACCTGGGACAGGGGAACACCGGGGAGCTGTTTTTT.

The rearrangement joins TRBV6-8 to TRBJ2-7; possibly TRBD1 for D (5 bases). The CDR3 has 13 amino acids. V was clipped by 5 bases and J by 4 bases, with 12 bases between them. Germline V gives CDR1 MNHGY, CDR2 SAAAGT. The CDR3 sequence is CASSVGAIYEQYF. The CDR3, as DNA: TGTGCCAGCAGTGTTGGGGCAATATACGAGCAGTACTTC.

This sequence joins TRBV7-9 and TRBJ2-4; perhaps TRBD1 as D (6 bases). In germline, CDR1 is SEHNR, CDR2 FQNEAQ (reference sequence). V lost 4 bases and J 15 bases, leaving 13 bases between the germline ends. The CDR3 contains 11 residues. CDR3 nucleotide sequence: TGTGCCAGCAGCTCACCCACAGGGATGTACTTC. Translated: CASSSPTGMYF.

This clonotype was seen once. The V call is TRBV6-4, the J call TRBJ2-2; D not resolved. V was trimmed by 10 bases and J by 2 bases, leaving 8 bases between them. The CDR3 has 12 residues. Germline lookup yields CDR1 MRHNA and CDR2 SNTAGT. CDR3: CANMGNTGELFF. As DNA, the CDR3 is TGTGCCAACATGGGTAACACCGGGGAGCTGTTTTTT.

This clonotype came up once. One end of the junction is discordant with germline, which a read error may explain. J is TRBJ1-2 and V is TRBV7-2; no firm D call. CDR1 is SGHTA and CDR2 is FQGNSA in the germline V gene. The CDR3 is 11 residues long. In nucleotides, the CDR3 is TGTGTCAGCAGCACCCCAGGAGGCTACACCTTC. Amino acids: CVSSTPGGYTF.

The chain carries TRBV18 and TRBJ2-1, with 7 positions matching TRBD1. There are 15 residues in the CDR3. Losses at the gene ends were 6 bases for V and 6 bases for J; bases not matched to a gene: 11. The germline CDR1 and CDR2 sequences are KGHSH and LQKENI. CDR3 in DNA: TGTGCCAGCTCCTCAGGACAGGTAGGGGCCAATGAGCAGTTCTTC. Residues: CASSSGQVGANEQFF.

This clonotype was seen a handful of times. The V and J genes are TRBV13 and TRBJ2-1, with D maybe TRBD1 (6 bases). Per the germline V gene, CDR1 is PRHDT and CDR2 is FYEKMQ (reference sequence). V was pared by 0 bases and J by 12 bases, with 9 bases between. The CDR3 consists of 12 residues. CDR3 DNA: TGTGCCAGCAGCTTAGGTGAAGGGGGGCAGTTCTTC. It translates to CASSLGEGGQFF.

V usage is TRBV19 and J usage is TRBJ1-5, with D perhaps TRBD1 (5 bases). The CDR3 is made up of 14 amino acids. V was cut by 10 bases and J by 6 bases, with 19 bases left in between. CDR1 LNHDA and CDR2 SQIVND come from the germline V gene (reference sequence). The CDR3: CATRPRGGGQPQHF. For the CDR3, the DNA is TGTGCCACCCGCCCCCGGGGTGGGGGTCAGCCCCAGCATTTT.

This clonotype turned up a few times. This sequence joins TRBV27 and TRBJ1-1; D unresolved. CDR3 size: 14 residues. Trimming removed 2 bases at V and 1 base at J, with 8 bases between. Germline CDR1 is MNHEY and CDR2 is SMNVEV (reference sequence). The CDR3 region has the DNA TGTGCCAGCAGTTTAATACCCAAGAACACTGAAGCTTTCTTT. It specifies CASSLIPKNTEAFF.

The gene calls are TRBV6-6 and TRBJ2-4, with 9 nucleotides matching TRBD1. The CDR3 runs 13 residues. Germline CDR1 is MNHNY and CDR2 is SVGAGI (reference sequence). V lost 6 bases and J lost 9; bases outside the gene matches: 6. The CDR3, as DNA: TGTGCCAGCAGCGGGACAGGGTCTTCCATTCAGTACTTC. It codes for CASSGTGSSIQYF.

This rearrangement joins TRBV4-1 to TRBJ1-6; a weak D match, TRBD1 (5 bases). This CDR3 spans 17 amino acids. Trimming cost V 0 bases and J 7 bases, with 16 bases left between them. Germline assignment: CDR1 MGHRA and CDR2 YSYEKL. The DNA of the CDR3 is TGCGCCAGCAGCCAAGATCAAGGAGCAGGGAGGAATTCACCCCTCCACTTT. This translates into CASSQDQGAGRNSPLHF.

The chain links TRBV6-1 to TRBJ1-2; weak D call: TRBD1 (5 bases). Germline V CDR1 and CDR2: MNHNS, SASEGT. The V and J ends lost 6 bases and 7 bases respectively, with 24 bases between them. This CDR3 is 16 amino acids long. Written as DNA, the CDR3 is TGTGCCAGCAGCCTTACCGCCGGACAAACGGGAAGTGGCTACACCTTC. This codes for CASSLTAGQTGSGYTF.

The chain has TRBV20-1 and TRBJ2-1, with a weak D call TRBD1 (5 bases). The germline V and J ends were trimmed by 0 bases and 8 bases, with 23 bases remaining between them. Germline assignment: CDR1 DFQATT and CDR2 SNEGSKA (reference sequence). The CDR3 sequence is 17 residues long. The DNA for the CDR3 is TGCAGTGCTAGAGATGAAGATAGGCAGGGAAATTGGGATGAGCAGTTCTTC. Its translation is CSARDEDRQGNWDEQFF.

In regard to this clonotype: At one of its ends the junction is not consistent with the germline gene, which may arise from a read error. The chain couples TRBV15 to TRBJ1-5, with D maybe TRBD1 (5 bases). CDR1 and CDR2 from the germline V gene are LNHNV and YYDKDF (reference sequence). The CDR3 runs 13 residues. The CDR3 DNA reads TGTGCGACCAGGGAGTATAGCAATCAGCCCCAGCATTTT. Its translation: CATREYSNQPQHF.

This chain links TRBV29-1 with TRBJ2-5, with D uncertain. Germline lookup yields CDR1 SQVTM and CDR2 ANQGSEA. V was shortened by 3 bases and J by 3 bases, with 8 bases between the two germline ends. The CDR3 is 12 amino acids. In DNA, the CDR3 is TGCAGCGTTGACCCGGAAGAAGAGACCCAGTACTTC. Its protein is CSVDPEEETQYF.

This chain joins TRBV5-6 and TRBJ2-4; no firm D call. The germline gives CDR1 SGHDT, CDR2 YYEEEE. This CDR3 contains 13 residues. With 4 bases removed from V and 2 bases from J, the gap between germline ends came to 7 bases. The CDR3 DNA reads TGTGCCAGCAGCAGACCGTCCAAAAACATTCAGTACTTC. It specifies CASSRPSKNIQYF.

This clonotype was seen many times. This sequence joins TRBV7-8 and TRBJ2-5; D not resolved. Germline V lookup: CDR1 SGHVS, CDR2 FQNEAQ. The CDR3 is made up of 13 amino acids. V was cut by 4 bases and J by 4 bases, with 10 bases left in between. CDR3 amino acids: CASSSNPGETQYF. The CDR3 DNA follows: TGTGCCAGCAGCTCGAACCCTGGAGAGACCCAGTACTTC.

The CDR3 here is CASSERRTSTGELFF. The CDR3 nucleotides are TGTGCCAGCAGTGAAAGGAGAACATCCACCGGGGAGCTGTTTTTT. V usage is TRBV2 and J usage is TRBJ2-2; the D is unclear. Trimming stripped 2 bases from V and 4 bases from J, with 11 bases between. CDR3 length: 15 amino acids. Per the germline V gene, CDR1 is SNHLY and CDR2 is FYNNEI.